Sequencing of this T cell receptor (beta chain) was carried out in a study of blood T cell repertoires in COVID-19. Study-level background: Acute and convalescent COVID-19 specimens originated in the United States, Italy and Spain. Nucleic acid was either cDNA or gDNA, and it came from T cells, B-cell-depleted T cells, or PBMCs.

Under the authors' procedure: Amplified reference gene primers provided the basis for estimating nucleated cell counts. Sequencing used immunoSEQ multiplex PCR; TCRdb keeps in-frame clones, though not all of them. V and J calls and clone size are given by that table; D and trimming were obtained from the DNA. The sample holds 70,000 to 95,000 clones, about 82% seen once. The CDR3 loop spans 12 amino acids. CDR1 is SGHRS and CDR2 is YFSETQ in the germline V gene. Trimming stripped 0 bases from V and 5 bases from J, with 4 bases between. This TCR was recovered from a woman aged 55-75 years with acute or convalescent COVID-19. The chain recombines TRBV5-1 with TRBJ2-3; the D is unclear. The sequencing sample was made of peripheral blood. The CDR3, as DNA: TGCGCCAGCAGCTTGGATCAAGATACGCAGTATTTT. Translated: CASSLDQDTQYF. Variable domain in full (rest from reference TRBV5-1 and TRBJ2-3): KAGVTQTPRYLIKTRGQQVTLSCSPISGHRSVSWYQQTPGQGLQFLFEYFSETQRNKGNFPGRFSGRQFSNSRSEMNVSTLELGDSALYLCASSLDQDTQYFGPGTRLTVL.